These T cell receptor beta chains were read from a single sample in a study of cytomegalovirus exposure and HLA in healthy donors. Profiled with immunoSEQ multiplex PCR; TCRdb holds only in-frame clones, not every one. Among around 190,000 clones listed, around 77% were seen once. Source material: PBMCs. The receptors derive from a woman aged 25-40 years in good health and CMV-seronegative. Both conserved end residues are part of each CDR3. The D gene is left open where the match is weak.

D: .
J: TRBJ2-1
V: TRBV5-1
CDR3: CASSGPNQVYNEQFF
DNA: TGCGCCAGCAGCGGCCCCAACCAAGTATACAATGAGCAGTTCTTC

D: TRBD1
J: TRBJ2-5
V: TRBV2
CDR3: CASWTGGVETQYF
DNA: TGTGCCAGTTGGACAGGGGGGGTGGAGACCCAGTACTTC

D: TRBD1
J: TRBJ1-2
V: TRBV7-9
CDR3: CASSLFTGGMSYGYTF
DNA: TGTGCCAGCAGCTTATTTACAGGGGGAATGTCCTATGGCTACACCTTC

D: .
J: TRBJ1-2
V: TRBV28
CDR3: CASTRGLDYGYTF
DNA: TGTGCCAGCACGAGAGGGTTGGACTATGGCTACACCTTC

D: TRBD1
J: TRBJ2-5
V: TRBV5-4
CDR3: CASSPRTGIETQYF
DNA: TGTGCCAGCAGCCCCCGGACAGGGATAGAGACCCAGTACTTC

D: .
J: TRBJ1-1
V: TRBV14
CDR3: CASSQAPLTGSTEAFF
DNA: TGTGCCAGCAGCCAAGCCCCCCTAACGGGGTCGACTGAAGCTTTCTTT

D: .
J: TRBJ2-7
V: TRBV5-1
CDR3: CASSAYRGGTYEQYF
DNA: TGCGCCAGCAGCGCCTACAGGGGAGGCACCTACGAGCAGTACTTC

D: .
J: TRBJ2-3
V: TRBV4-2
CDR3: CASSRTGTDTQYF
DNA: TGTGCCAGCAGCCGGACTGGCACAGATACGCAGTATTTT

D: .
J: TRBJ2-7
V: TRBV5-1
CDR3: CASSIDREALYEQYF
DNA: TGCGCCAGCAGTATAGACAGGGAGGCACTTTACGAGCAGTACTTC

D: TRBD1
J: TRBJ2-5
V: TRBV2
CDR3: CATTTGGVETQYF
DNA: TGTGCCACCACGACAGGGGGCGTAGAGACCCAGTACTTC

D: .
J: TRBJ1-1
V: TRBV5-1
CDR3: CASSVTGARDEAFF
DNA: TGCGCCAGCAGCGTGACAGGAGCCCGGGATGAAGCTTTCTTT

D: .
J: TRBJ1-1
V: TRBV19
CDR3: CASSLTRGTEAFF
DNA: TGTGCCAGTAGCCTCACCCGGGGCACTGAAGCTTTCTTT

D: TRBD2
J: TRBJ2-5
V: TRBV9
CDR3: CASSVEGSGGAGETQYF
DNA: TGTGCCAGCAGCGTAGAGGGTAGCGGGGGGGCGGGAGAGACCCAGTACTTC

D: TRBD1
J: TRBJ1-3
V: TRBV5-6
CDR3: CASTPGGIGNTIYF
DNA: TGTGCCAGTACCCCAGGGGGCATCGGAAACACCATATATTTT

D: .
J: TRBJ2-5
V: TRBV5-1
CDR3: CASSFKGHALQETQYF
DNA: TGCGCCAGCAGCTTTAAGGGACATGCCCTCCAAGAGACCCAGTACTTC

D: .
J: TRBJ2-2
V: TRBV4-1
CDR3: CASSQRTAYTGELFF
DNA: TGCGCCAGCAGCCAAAGGACAGCCTACACCGGGGAGCTGTTTTTT